Reported below is one TCR beta chain. The sample belongs to a study of cytomegalovirus exposure and HLA in healthy donors. This CDR3 is 15 amino acids long. Trimming removed 0 bases from V and 5 bases from J, with 14 bases in between. In germline, CDR1 is WNHNN, CDR2 SYGVQD (reference sequence). PCR was performed using 60 Vbeta and 13 Jbeta primers. Generated by immunoSEQ multiplex PCR, the TCRdb table keeps only in-frame clones and is missing some. The sample gives approximately 120,000 clones, approximately 73% of which show up once; more than 4.5% is in the top ten. The sample was PBMCs. The sequence came from a man between 60 and 75 years old in good health and CMV-seropositive. J is TRBJ2-7 and V is TRBV10-1; D possibly corresponds to TRBD1 (6 bases). DNA of the CDR3: TGCGCCAGCAGTGAGTCGACGCACAGGGTACACGAGCAGTACTTC. This encodes CASSESTHRVHEQYF.